These 32 T cell receptor beta chains came from one sample sequenced in a study of cytomegalovirus exposure and HLA in healthy donors. Repertoires were generated with immunoSEQ multiplex PCR, while TCRdb's copy carries only in-frame clones and drops some. The table has 55,000 to 80,000 clones, approximately 93% seen once. The sample was PBMCs. These receptors were taken from a man aged 18 to 29 in good health and CMV-seropositive.

The chain joins TRBV29-1 to TRBJ2-7, with 7 bases lining up with TRBD1. Germline lookup yields CDR1 SQVTM and CDR2 ANQGSEA. CDR3 length: 11 amino acids. Germline trimming cut 6 bases from V and 2 bases from J; bases unmatched to any gene: 1. The CDR3: CSVGTAYEQYF. The DNA for the CDR3 is TGCAGCGTCGGGACAGCCTACGAGCAGTACTTC.

The V and J genes are TRBV5-1 and TRBJ2-3, with TRBD1 matching over 8 bases. Germline trimming cut 4 bases from V and 5 bases from J; bases unmatched to any gene: 9. This CDR3 spans 15 amino acids. The V gene's germline CDR1 is SGHRS and CDR2 YFSETQ. CDR3 nucleotides: TGCGCCAGCAGCGGACAGGGTCTAGCATTAGATACGCAGTATTTT. Protein: CASSGQGLALDTQYF.

This chain uses TRBV18 with TRBJ1-1; D remains unclear. CDR1 and CDR2 (germline): KGHSH, LQKENI. This CDR3 region has 13 residues. Trimming removed 2 bases from V and 4 bases from J, with 8 bases in between. CDR3 in DNA: TGTGCCAGCTCACCAGGGGAGAGCACTGAAGCTTTCTTT. Its protein is CASSPGESTEAFF. Based on the CDR3 plus reference TRBV18 and TRBJ1-1, the full variable domain is NAGVMQNPRHLVRRRGQEARLRCSPMKGHSHVYWYRQLPEEGLKFMVYLQKENIIDESGMPKERFSAEFPKEGPSILRIQQVVRGDSAAYFCASSPGESTEAFFGQGTRLTVV.

The chain combines TRBV6-6 with TRBJ1-5, with 9 bases matching TRBD1. Germline CDR1 reads MNHNY; CDR2 reads SVGAGI (reference sequence). J gave up 2 bases and V 5 bases, and 7 bases lay outside the gene matches. This CDR3 spans 16 amino acids. CDR3 sequence (DNA): TGTGCCAGCAGTCATACAGGGGGCCTAGGCAATCAGCCCCAGCATTTT. Its translation: CASSHTGGLGNQPQHF.

This clone has only one observation. The V and J genes are TRBV27 and TRBJ1-1; D is uncertain. The CDR3 contains 11 residues. The ends were cut back, 8 bases at V and 5 bases at J, with 9 bases in the middle. CDR1 is MNHEY and CDR2 is SMNVEV in the germline V gene (reference sequence). CDR3 residues: CASGGWTEAFF. CDR3 nucleotide sequence: TGTGCCAGCGGCGGCTGGACTGAAGCTTTCTTT.

Of note for this clone: The sample carries other DNA sequences with the same CDR3. The CDR3 coding sequence is TGTGCCAGCAGTTCGGGTCAGAACACTGAAGCTTTCTTT. Residues: CASSSGQNTEAFF. The genes are TRBV7-3 and TRBJ1-1; D remains unclear. V gave up 6 bases and J gave up 1 base, with 9 bases separating them. The CDR3 totals 13 residues. Germline V gene lookup returns CDR1 SGHTA and CDR2 FQGTGA.

V and J are TRBV29-1 and TRBJ2-3; 7 bases line up with TRBD1. Germline lookup yields CDR1 SQVTM and CDR2 ANQGSEA. V was clipped by 6 bases and J by 5 bases; unmatched bases: 11. The CDR3 loop spans 14 amino acids. In nucleotides, the CDR3 is TGCAGCGTCCCCTTACGCGCAGGGGGAGATACGCAGTATTTT. This translates into CSVPLRAGGDTQYF.

This clone was counted between two and nine times. The V and J genes are TRBV28 and TRBJ1-6; tentative D call: TRBD1 (5 bases). Germline values: CDR1 MDHEN, CDR2 SYDVKM. The CDR3 has 14 amino acids. V lost 5 bases, J lost 10 bases, and 15 bases lay in between. The DNA of the CDR3 is TGTGCCAGCAGTGGGGGGGTACAGACCTCACCCCTCCACTTT. Its protein is CASSGGVQTSPLHF.

In this sample, this clone turned up once. CDR3 nucleotide sequence: TGTGCCAGCAGTGCTGGGTCGGGGTTGAACTATGGCTACACCTTC. Its protein is CASSAGSGLNYGYTF. The chain carries TRBV28 and TRBJ1-2, with unresolved D. Trimming pared 5 bases from V and 2 bases from J, leaving 15 bases between. Germline values: CDR1 MDHEN, CDR2 SYDVKM. The CDR3 spans 15 residues.

This clone was seen only once. V usage is TRBV9 and J usage is TRBJ2-7, with a possible D match to TRBD2 (6 bases). V lost 3 bases and J lost 0, with 7 bases in between. This CDR3 has 13 amino acids. The germline V gene has CDR1 SGDLS and CDR2 YYNGEE. The CDR3 protein is CASSGGASYEQYF. The CDR3 DNA reads as TGTGCCAGCAGCGGCGGGGCCTCCTACGAGCAGTACTTC.

This clone has more than one count but fewer than ten. V gene TRBV6-1 combines with J gene TRBJ1-1; a weak D match, TRBD1 (5 bases). Between the trimmed V and J ends, which lost 4 bases and 5 bases, there was a span of 14 bases. Looked up from germline, CDR1 is MNHNS and CDR2 is SASEGT. The CDR3 is 14 residues long. CDR3 residues: CASSVGGEATEAFF. CDR3 DNA sequence: TGTGCCAGCAGTGTGGGAGGGGAAGCAACTGAAGCTTTCTTT.

This clone was seen only once. The chain couples TRBV5-4 to TRBJ2-5, with a tentative D call TRBD2 (6 bases). The DNA end lines up better with TRBJ2-7; the J call may be wrong. Germline-derived CDR1 and CDR2 are SGHNT and YYREEE (reference sequence). This CDR3 has 13 residues. CDR3 region: CASSPGGNYEQYF. CDR3 nucleotide sequence: TGTGCCAGCAGCCCCGGGGGTAACTACGAGCAGTACTTC.

The chain uses TRBV19 and TRBJ2-5; no definite D call. Trimming stripped 4 bases from V and 2 bases from J, with 8 bases between. The CDR3 covers 13 residues. Germline V gene data show CDR1 as LNHDA and CDR2 as SQIVND (reference sequence). The CDR3 bases are TGTGCCAGTAGTACGGCGACTCAAGAGACCCAGTACTTC. This codes for CASSTATQETQYF.

The V gene is TRBV5-1, the J gene TRBJ1-4; D not resolved. There are 13 residues in the CDR3. Trimming removed 1 base from V and 6 bases from J, with 7 bases in between. Germline CDR1 and CDR2: SGHRS and YFSETQ. The CDR3 loop is CASSLRGDEKLFF. CDR3 coding DNA: TGCGCCAGCAGCTTGCGGGGTGATGAAAAACTGTTTTTT.

The V call is TRBV5-1, the J call TRBJ2-1, with D perhaps matching TRBD1 (6 bases). The CDR3 totals 12 residues. Germline CDR1 reads SGHRS; CDR2 reads YFSETQ. Trimming shortened V by 7 bases and J by 10 bases, and 15 bases separated the two germline ends. The CDR3 DNA is TGCGCCAGCGGGATGAAACAGGGAGAGCAGTTCTTC. Its translation is CASGMKQGEQFF.

The rearrangement links TRBV19 to TRBJ2-5, with D possibly TRBD1 on 5 matching bases. The germline V gene has CDR1 LNHDA and CDR2 SQIVND (reference sequence). The CDR3 loop spans 13 amino acids. V lost 6 bases and J lost 5, with 13 bases in between. In DNA, the CDR3 is TGTGCCAGTAGATCCTTACAGGCGGAGACCCAGTACTTC. Encoded protein: CASRSLQAETQYF.

This chain links TRBV6-5 with TRBJ2-7; TRBD1 agrees at 8 bases. The CDR3 is made up of 14 amino acids. CDR1 is MNHEY, CDR2 SVGAGI, per germline. V lost 7 bases, J lost 4 bases, and 9 bases stayed unmatched. CDR3 DNA sequence: TGTGCCAGCAAGCCAGACAGGGGAGCTTACGAGCAGTACTTC. As protein: CASKPDRGAYEQYF.

This chain joins TRBV4-1 and TRBJ2-1, with no clear D. Trimming left V 4 bases short and J 0 bases short, with 4 bases between. The germline CDR1 and CDR2 sequences are MGHRA and YSYEKL. The CDR3 spans 13 residues. The CDR3 nucleotides read TGCGCCAGCAGCCTGAGCTCCTACAATGAGCAGTTCTTC. It codes for CASSLSSYNEQFF.

This chain connects TRBV7-2 to TRBJ1-1; tentatively, D is TRBD1 (5 bases). Germline V gene data show CDR1 as SGHTA and CDR2 as FQGNSA. Trimming removed 2 bases from V and 4 bases from J, with 11 bases in between. The CDR3 runs 14 residues. CDR3 loop: CASSLLGGGTEAFF. The DNA for the CDR3 is TGTGCCAGCAGCTTATTGGGGGGGGGCACTGAAGCTTTCTTT.

This chain uses TRBV18 with TRBJ2-7, with D possibly matching TRBD1 (5 bases). Trimming removed 6 bases from V and 5 bases from J, with 8 bases in between. The CDR3 has 11 amino acids. CDR1 KGHSH and CDR2 LQKENI come from the germline V gene. CDR3 protein: CASSLRDEQYF. CDR3 DNA sequence: TGTGCCAGCTCGCTCAGGGACGAGCAGTACTTC.

The chain joins TRBV6-1 to TRBJ1-2; TRBD1 matches at 7 bases. V lost 1 base and J lost 7; bases outside the gene matches: 6. CDR1 is MNHNS and CDR2 is SASEGT in the germline V gene. CDR3 length equals 14 residues. The CDR3 protein is CASSEVRGRGGYTF. For the CDR3, the DNA is TGTGCCAGCAGTGAAGTGAGGGGGCGGGGTGGCTACACCTTC.

As for this clone: Its ends do not fully match the called genes, so a read error is possible. The chain uses TRBV7-7 and TRBJ2-1, with D possibly called TRBD1 or TRBD2 (5 bases each). Germline V gene data show CDR1 as SSHAT and CDR2 as FNYEAQ (reference sequence). The CDR3 has 15 residues. In DNA form, the CDR3 reads TGTGCTAGCAGCTTAGCGTCAGGCAGGGATAATGAGCAGTTCTTC. It translates to CASSLASGRDNEQFF.

V gene TRBV6-1 combines with J gene TRBJ2-7; TRBD1 is a possible D gene (5 bases). V was pared by 2 bases and J by 1 base, with 12 bases between. This CDR3 has 15 amino acids. Germline-derived CDR1 and CDR2 are MNHNS and SASEGT. CDR3: CASSEIDRASYEQYF. In DNA, the CDR3 is TGTGCCAGCAGTGAAATCGACAGAGCGTCCTACGAGCAGTACTTC.

Only a few counts were recorded for this clone. The genes are TRBV7-8 and TRBJ2-5; 9 nucleotides line up with TRBD2. J lost 5 bases, V lost 5 bases, and 6 bases had no gene match. The germline CDR1 and CDR2 sequences are SGHVS and FQNEAQ. The CDR3 is 14 amino acids. The CDR3 sequence is CASSPGTSWETQYF. The CDR3 region has the DNA TGTGCCAGCAGCCCTGGGACTAGCTGGGAGACCCAGTACTTC.

This chain connects TRBV2 to TRBJ1-2; D may be TRBD1 (5 bases). With 7 bases removed from V and 4 bases from J, the gap between germline ends came to 10 bases. This CDR3 region has 12 residues. CDR1 and CDR2 (germline): SNHLY, FYNNEI. CDR3 DNA sequence: TGTGCCAGCACTGGGGGGGGCTATGGCTACACCTTC. Encoded protein: CASTGGGYGYTF.

The chain has TRBV5-6 and TRBJ2-7; 7 bases map to TRBD2. The CDR3 covers 13 residues. The ends lost 4 bases at V and 1 base at J; junction bases unmatched: 2. Germline assignment: CDR1 SGHDT and CDR2 YYEEEE. DNA for the CDR3: TGTGCCAGCAGCCGAGCGGGATCCTACGAGCAGTACTTC. Translating it yields CASSRAGSYEQYF. Looking up the rest from reference TRBV5-6 and TRBJ2-7 gives the full variable domain: DAGVTQSPTHLIKTRGQQVTLRCSPKSGHDTVSWYQQALGQGPQFIFQYYEEEERQRGNFPDRFSGHQFPNYSSELNVNALLLGDSALYLCASSRAGSYEQYFGPGTRLTVT.

This clone was counted once. One junction end disagrees with the germline gene, perhaps due to a read error. The CDR3 is CASGFQERYGYTF. CDR3 nucleotide sequence: TGTGCCAGCGGCTTTCAGGAACGCTATGGCTACACCTTC. This chain connects TRBV7-9 to TRBJ1-2; D is unclear. CDR3 length: 13 residues. The germline gives CDR1 SEHNR, CDR2 FQNEAQ (reference sequence).

The chain combines TRBV18 with TRBJ2-1; TRBD2 aligns across 11 bases. Germline V gives CDR1 KGHSH, CDR2 LQKENI. The J segment lost 2 bases and the V segment lost 6 bases, leaving 6 bases of the junction unmatched. The CDR3 covers 16 residues. Here the CDR3 DNA reads TGTGCCAGCTCGCTCCCGGGACTAGCGGCCTACAATGAGCAGTTCTTC. Translated, it gives CASSLPGLAAYNEQFF. The whole variable domain, remainder taken from reference TRBV18 and TRBJ2-1, is NAGVMQNPRHLVRRRGQEARLRCSPMKGHSHVYWYRQLPEEGLKFMVYLQKENIIDESGMPKERFSAEFPKEGPSILRIQQVVRGDSAAYFCASSLPGLAAYNEQFFGPGTRLTVL.

The CDR3 DNA sequence: TGTGCCAGCTCCCCCCAGGGTAGCGGGGTTACCTACAATGAGCAGTTCTTC. This translates into CASSPQGSGVTYNEQFF. The chain links TRBV18 to TRBJ2-1; 8 positions agree with TRBD2. Germline CDR1 and CDR2: KGHSH and LQKENI. The CDR3 covers 17 residues. V gave up 6 bases and J gave up 2 bases; unmatched junction bases: 12. The variable domain in full, completed from reference TRBV18 and TRBJ2-1, reads NAGVMQNPRHLVRRRGQEARLRCSPMKGHSHVYWYRQLPEEGLKFMVYLQKENIIDESGMPKERFSAEFPKEGPSILRIQQVVRGDSAAYFCASSPQGSGVTYNEQFFGPGTRLTVL.

The chain links TRBV4-1 to TRBJ1-5; weak D call: TRBD1 (5 bases). Germline CDR1 and CDR2: MGHRA and YSYEKL. V was shortened by 4 bases and J by 3 bases, with 13 bases between the two germline ends. The CDR3 spans 15 residues. The CDR3 DNA follows: TGCGCCAGCAGCCTAGGGGTCGGACCCAATCAGCCCCAGCATTTT. This encodes CASSLGVGPNQPQHF.

V is TRBV5-1 and J is TRBJ2-3, with D possibly TRBD2 on 6 matching bases. Germline V gives CDR1 SGHRS, CDR2 YFSETQ. The CDR3 consists of 17 residues. The ends were cut back, 3 bases at V and 4 bases at J, with 21 bases in the middle. DNA for the CDR3: TGCGCCAGCAGCTCCCTCGGTACGGAGGGGCTGTCAGATACGCAGTATTTT. Translating gives CASSSLGTEGLSDTQYF.

This clone came up a few times. CDR3 DNA: TGCGCCAGTGTAAGGGGCGGCTACACCTTC. Translating it yields CASVRGGYTF. V usage is TRBV23-1 and J usage is TRBJ1-2, with a possible D match to TRBD1 (5 bases). TRBV23-1 is sorted into the ORF group, with uncertain function. Trimming stripped 9 bases from V and 8 bases from J, with 10 bases between. The CDR3 runs to 10 residues.